A selection of T cell receptor beta chains follows, all from one sample in a study of T-cell reconstitution after alpha-beta-depleted transplantation in children. One entry per CDR3 protein results from TCRdb running MiXCR on the PCR reads. The sample yields tens of thousands of distinct CDR3 sequences, 4.9% seen once. The sequences come from PBMCs, mostly from graft donor cells, collected 180 days after TCRalphabeta/CD19-depleted stem cell transplant. These receptors were obtained from a boy under three years old who had a stem cell transplant for acute myeloid leukemia, so the T cells may come from the graft donor. Both conserved end residues are part of each CDR3. Fields, in order: J gene, V gene, D gene, CDR3 protein. A D gene is named only where the DNA matches it firmly.

J: TRBJ1-6; V: TRBV6-5; D: TRBD1; CDR3: CASSYGTGAPPLHF
J: TRBJ1-1; V: TRBV7-2; D: NA; CDR3: CASSFNPAMNTEAFF
J: TRBJ2-3; V: TRBV4-1; D: NA; CDR3: CASSQAAHTQYF
J: TRBJ1-3; V: TRBV10-3; D: TRBD1; CDR3: CAISEDRDAGNTIYF
J: TRBJ2-7; V: TRBV20-1; D: TRBD1; CDR3: CSATSRDREQWSSYEQYF
J: TRBJ1-3; V: TRBV4-3; D: NA; CDR3: CASSPWGTSGNTIYF
J: TRBJ1-5; V: TRBV20-1; D: NA; CDR3: CSARDGQGPTDQPQHF
J: TRBJ1-1; V: TRBV4-2; D: NA; CDR3: CASSQEFMNTEAFF
J: TRBJ2-2; V: TRBV7-3; D: TRBD1; CDR3: CASSWTGGADTGELFF
J: TRBJ2-2; V: TRBV7-9; D: NA; CDR3: CASSLEGWSGELFF
J: TRBJ2-6; V: TRBV5-1; D: NA; CDR3: CASSLVGANVLTF
J: TRBJ1-5; V: TRBV12-3/TRBV12-4; D: NA; CDR3: CASSFPDWAQHF
J: TRBJ1-6; V: TRBV14; D: NA; CDR3: CASSHPPTNSPLHF
J: TRBJ2-7; V: TRBV5-1; D: NA; CDR3: CASSKTGAVYEQYF
J: TRBJ1-6; V: TRBV12-3/TRBV12-4; D: NA; CDR3: CASRPVSYNSPLHF
J: TRBJ1-4; V: TRBV4-1; D: NA; CDR3: CASSQPRGGTNEKLFF
J: TRBJ2-5; V: TRBV5-1; D: NA; CDR3: CASSLGWGGRRETQYF
J: TRBJ2-7; V: TRBV4-3; D: NA; CDR3: CASSQGPVGGRGYEQYF
J: TRBJ1-1; V: TRBV4-3; D: NA; CDR3: CASSQEDRVGAFF
J: TRBJ2-1; V: TRBV5-1; D: NA; CDR3: CASSLGRESEQFF
J: TRBJ2-3; V: TRBV2; D: NA; CDR3: CASSERWTRTDTQYF
J: TRBJ2-1; V: TRBV7-2; D: NA; CDR3: CASSTHNEQFF
J: TRBJ1-2; V: TRBV29-1; D: NA; CDR3: CSVQLGPEYGYTF